Listed here is a single T cell receptor (beta chain). The data derive from a study of human T cells and chemical hapten exposure. Background on the study: Patients having alopecia areata, totalis or universalis were mostly female.

Time point indicated: pre-sensitization, week 0. The sample's treatment: therapeutic diphenylcyclopropenone sensitization with weekly scalp DPC. Via MiXCR, TCRdb re-called the RACE reads, giving one row per CDR3 protein. The sample yields 80,000 to 100,000 distinct CDR3 sequences, 9.5% to 14% seen once. Germline CDR1 is LNHDA and CDR2 is SQIVND (reference sequence). V was cut by 3 bases and J by 5 bases, with 13 bases left in between. The CDR3 covers 14 residues. This chain connects TRBV19 to TRBJ1-2; possibly TRBD1 for D (5 bases). This TCR was sampled from a woman in her sixties or seventies with alopecia areata. Some clones in this sample may be carry-over from other donors' samples. This specimen consisted of whole blood, obtained in connection with sensitization to the hapten diphenylcyclopropenone (DPC). Here the CDR3 DNA reads TGTGCCAGTAGTATGGAGACAGTCCTTTATGGCTACACCTTC. Its protein is CASSMETVLYGYTF.